The entry that follows covers one T cell receptor (beta chain) sequence. Patients were excluded for uncontrolled infection, other autoimmune disease, pregnancy or lactation. The sample comes from a study of T cells in Graves' hyperthyroidism and ophthalmopathy. The investigators amplified TCR beta CDR3 regions from RNA transcripts. RT-PCR in the first round (using the HTBI primer set) targeted the TCR CDR3. TCRdb ran MiXCR on the multiplex PCR reads and lists one entry per CDR3 protein. The data contain roughly 300,000 distinct CDR3 sequences, roughly 18% of them singletons. The sequencing sample was made of blood. The receptor's source is a woman aged 50 to 65 with Graves' hyperthyroidism.

The CDR3 spells CASSLSWDIAEQYF. The CDR3 DNA reads TGCGCCAGCAGCTTGTCCTGGGACATCGCCGAGCAGTACTTC. The chain joins TRBV5-1 to TRBJ2-7; the D gene is possibly TRBD1 (6 bases). The germline V gene has CDR1 SGHRS and CDR2 YFSETQ. The CDR3 loop spans 14 amino acids. V gave up 1 base and J gave up 6 bases, with 14 bases separating them. Combining the CDR3 with reference TRBV5-1 and TRBJ2-7 gives the whole variable domain KAGVTQTPRYLIKTRGQQVTLSCSPISGHRSVSWYQQTPGQGLQFLFEYFSETQRNKGNFPGRFSGRQFSNSRSEMNVSTLELGDSALYLCASSLSWDIAEQYFGPGTRLTVT.